The 12 T cell receptor beta chains in this list originate from one sample, sequenced in a study of blood T cell repertoires in COVID-19. Some clones are missing from TCRdb's copy, which holds only in-frame ones; the method was immunoSEQ multiplex PCR. Here the sample spans approximately 290,000 clones, 85% to 90% being singletons. Source material: peripheral blood. These receptor sequences come from a man aged 25-45 years with acute or convalescent COVID-19.

This chain connects TRBV5-4 to TRBJ2-1; perhaps TRBD1 as D (5 bases). Between the trimmed V and J ends, which lost 0 bases and 4 bases, there was a span of 11 bases. CDR1 is SGHNT, CDR2 YYREEE, per germline (reference sequence). The CDR3 covers 15 residues. CDR3 in amino acids: CASSLGQTKYNEQFF. Written as DNA, the CDR3 is TGTGCCAGCAGCTTGGGACAGACAAAGTACAATGAGCAGTTCTTC.

CDR3 amino acids: CASSFQTSSYEQYF. CDR3 DNA sequence: TGTGCCAGCAGTTTTCAAACTAGCTCCTACGAGCAGTACTTC. This chain links TRBV25-1 with TRBJ2-7, with D possibly TRBD2 on 5 matching bases. Germline assignment: CDR1 MGHDK and CDR2 SYGVNS. This CDR3 is 14 amino acids long. Trimming left V 5 bases short and J 0 bases short, with 11 bases between.

The J gene is TRBJ1-2, the V gene TRBV28, with 9 bases matching TRBD1. V lost 6 bases, J lost 2 bases, and 4 bases stayed unmatched. The CDR3 is 14 residues long. Per the germline V gene, CDR1 is MDHEN and CDR2 is SYDVKM. DNA for the CDR3: TGTGCCAGCAGAAGTGGACAGGGGAACTATGGCTACACCTTC. Its translation is CASRSGQGNYGYTF.

The J gene is TRBJ1-5, the V gene TRBV28, with D tentatively TRBD1 (5 bases). Germline V CDR1 and CDR2: MDHEN, SYDVKM. With 4 bases removed from V and 4 bases from J, the gap between germline ends came to 14 bases. The length of the CDR3 is 15 residues. The CDR3 here is CASSSDSNSNQPQHF. The DNA of the CDR3 is TGTGCCAGCAGTTCCGACAGCAATTCTAATCAGCCCCAGCATTTT.

The chain couples TRBV5-1 to TRBJ2-1, with D maybe TRBD1 (5 bases). This CDR3 region has 15 residues. Germline CDR1 is SGHRS and CDR2 is YFSETQ. The germline V and J ends were trimmed by 4 bases and 5 bases, with 16 bases remaining between them. The CDR3 loop is CASSGVFRVDNEQFF. The CDR3 DNA follows: TGCGCCAGCAGCGGGGTATTCAGGGTGGACAATGAGCAGTTCTTC. Variable domain in full (rest from reference TRBV5-1 and TRBJ2-1): KAGVTQTPRYLIKTRGQQVTLSCSPISGHRSVSWYQQTPGQGLQFLFEYFSETQRNKGNFPGRFSGRQFSNSRSEMNVSTLELGDSALYLCASSGVFRVDNEQFFGPGTRLTVL.

This clone showed up just once. The chain is built from TRBV15 and TRBJ2-1, with 12 positions matching TRBD1. V was pared by 7 bases and J by 10 bases, with 8 bases of the junction left unmatched. The V gene's germline CDR1 is LNHNV and CDR2 YYDKDF (reference sequence). The CDR3 runs 14 residues. Here the CDR3 reads CATNRDRGPDEQFF. In DNA, the CDR3 is TGTGCCACCAATCGGGACAGGGGGCCAGACGAGCAGTTCTTC. Full variable domain (outside the CDR3, taken from reference TRBV15 and TRBJ2-1): DAMVIQNPRYQVTQFGKPVTLSCSQTLNHNVMYWYQQKSSQAPKLLFHYYDKDFNNEADTPDNFQSRRPNTSFCFLDIRSPGLGDTAMYLCATNRDRGPDEQFFGPGTRLTVL.

The table lists this clone with a count of one. The chain is built from TRBV4-1 and TRBJ1-4; TRBD1 matches 7 bases. V shed 0 bases, J shed 0 bases, and the junction held 7 bases outside the gene matches. The length of the CDR3 is 18 residues. Germline V lookup: CDR1 MGHRA, CDR2 YSYEKL. The CDR3 reads CASSQDRRGTATNEKLFF. The CDR3 DNA sequence: TGCGCCAGCAGCCAAGACAGACGAGGGACAGCAACTAATGAAAAACTGTTTTTT.

This sequence joins TRBV18 and TRBJ2-2; D might be TRBD1 (7 bases). V gave up 7 bases and J gave up 4 bases, with 16 bases separating them. The CDR3 extends over 15 amino acids. The germline gives CDR1 KGHSH, CDR2 LQKENI. The CDR3 DNA follows: TGTGCCAGCTTCAGGGGGGAACGTGCCACCGGGGAGCTGTTTTTT. It yields the protein CASFRGERATGELFF.

The gene calls are TRBV5-1 and TRBJ1-1, with 7 bases that match TRBD1. V gave up 4 bases and J gave up 1 base; unmatched junction bases: 4. Per germline, CDR1 SGHRS and CDR2 YFSETQ. The CDR3 extends over 14 amino acids. The CDR3 is CASSPTGRNTEAFF. DNA of the CDR3: TGCGCCAGCAGCCCGACAGGGAGGAACACTGAAGCTTTCTTT.

The chain recombines TRBV3-1 (or the pseudogene TRBV3-2) with TRBJ1-1, with D perhaps TRBD1 (5 bases). CDR3 length: 13 amino acids. Germline CDR1 reads LGHDT; CDR2 reads YNNKEL (reference sequence). The ends were cut back, 1 base at V and 4 bases at J, with 7 bases in the middle. CDR3 region: CASSQGRVTEAFF. The DNA for the CDR3 is TGTGCCAGCAGCCAAGGCAGGGTCACTGAAGCTTTCTTT.

V usage is TRBV2 and J usage is TRBJ2-3; possible D gene TRBD1, 5 bases. CDR3 length equals 14 residues. Germline V gene data show CDR1 as SNHLY and CDR2 as FYNNEI. V was cut by 2 bases and J by 0 bases, with 6 bases left in between. CDR3 in amino acids: CASSEWGSTDTQYF. The DNA for the CDR3 is TGTGCCAGCAGTGAATGGGGCAGCACAGATACGCAGTATTTT.

This clone was counted a single time. The chain is built from TRBV21-1 and TRBJ2-1; the D call in the table, TRBD2, was not verified against the DNA. TRBV21-1 is a listed pseudogene. The CDR3 runs 18 residues. The CDR3 loop reads CASSKVPTKAGGYNEQFF. In nucleotides, the CDR3 is TGTGCCAGCAGCAAAGTACCAACTAAAGCGGGAGGGTACAATGAGCAGTTCTTC.